Shown below are 5 T cell receptor beta chains from a single sample sequenced in a study of CD8+CD57+ T cells in acquired aplastic anemia. TCR beta VDJ and CDR3 were profiled, and genomic DNA was the template. TCRdb ran MiXCR on the reads and lists one entry per CDR3 protein. The data show just over 400,000 distinct CDR3 sequences, about 70% seen once. The specimen sequenced was sorted CD4+, CD8+, or CD8+CD57+ T cells (not recorded which) from PBMCs. The receptors derive from a human donor in good health, serving as a control.

This chain connects TRBV2 to TRBJ1-1, with D unclear. CDR3 length equals 15 residues. In germline, CDR1 is SNHLY, CDR2 FYNNEI. The germline V and J ends were trimmed by 1 base and 1 base, with 10 bases remaining between them. CDR3 in amino acids: CASSEGGSGNTEAFF. CDR3 in DNA: TGTGCCAGCAGTGAAGGGGGAAGTGGGAACACTGAAGCTTTCTTT.

The CDR3 bases are TGCAGTGCTAGGACTAGCACAGATACGCAGTATTTT. Its translation: CSARTSTDTQYF. The gene calls are TRBV20-1 and TRBJ2-3; D gene uncertain. The CDR3 contains 12 residues. The V gene lost 3 bases and the J gene lost 0 bases, with 4 bases spanning the gap. CDR1 and CDR2 (germline): DFQATT, SNEGSKA (reference sequence).

The chain couples TRBV9 to TRBJ2-5; no definite D call. The V end was cut by 4 bases, the J end by 7 bases, with 20 bases between. Germline CDR1 SGDLS, CDR2 YYNGEE. CDR3 length: 15 amino acids. The chain's CDR3 is CASSQRLGWFRTQYF. CDR3 bases: TGTGCCAGCAGCCAACGACTGGGCTGGTTTAGGACCCAGTACTTC.

Comment on this clonotype: The CDR3 end shows no conserved phenylalanine or tryptophan, and so a read error is likely. The DNA is omitted, as the CDR3 cannot be located on it reliably, and the CDR3 follows TCRdb's listing. The rearrangement links TRBV7-2 to TRBJ1-5. CDR1 is SGHTA, CDR2 FQGNSA, per germline. Termini included, the CDR3 measures 13 amino acids. CDR3 amino acids: CASSLAEATDTQY.

This clonotype was counted many times. This sequence joins TRBV20-1 and TRBJ2-5; the match to TRBD2 covers 8 bases. The CDR3 totals 13 residues. Germline loops: CDR1 DFQATT, CDR2 SNEGSKA (reference sequence). V lost 3 bases, J lost 4 bases, and 4 bases stayed unmatched. The CDR3 sequence: CSASPSGGETQYF. The DNA of the CDR3 is TGCAGTGCTAGCCCCAGCGGGGGAGAGACCCAGTACTTC.